This T cell receptor (beta chain) was retrieved from a study of blood T cell repertoires in COVID-19. Study summary: Collection of acute and convalescent COVID-19 samples took place in the United States, Italy and Spain. Sources were T cells, B-cell-depleted T cells, or PBMCs; the material itself was cDNA or gDNA.

In the authors' workflow: Researchers report that nucleated cell counts were estimated from reference gene primer amplification. Generated by immunoSEQ multiplex PCR, the TCRdb table keeps only in-frame clones and is missing some. D and trimming come from the DNA, and the V and J calls and clone size come from that table. The sample has under 300,000 clones, 85% to 90% seen once. The source of this sequence is a human donor in a cohort sampled during active COVID-19. Material for sequencing was peripheral blood.

The CDR3 region has the DNA TGTGCCAGCATGACTTCTGAGGGCAATGAGCAGTTCTTC. Translating gives CASMTSEGNEQFF. This chain uses TRBV2 with TRBJ2-1; the D gene is possibly TRBD2 (5 bases). This CDR3 spans 13 amino acids. The V and J ends lost 7 bases and 6 bases respectively, with 13 bases between them. Germline V CDR1 and CDR2: SNHLY, FYNNEI.